The 31 T cell receptor beta chains presented below share a single source sample, sequenced in a study of regulatory T cells in long-lasting Graves disease. Arm-PCR of CDR3 regions and iRepertoire HTBI primers were the basis on which TCR beta libraries were built. MiXCR, run by TCRdb on the multiplex PCR reads, gives a single entry per CDR3 protein. The table shows fewer than 450,000 distinct CDR3 sequences, with 20% to 30% occurring only once. Time point in this sample: persistent/refractory GD, antithyroid drugs over 5 years with positive TRAb. Extracted PBMC RNA gave rise to the TCR library. The material was peripheral blood mononuclear cells (PBMCs), obtained when the disease was refractory, from a patient treated with antithyroid drugs. These receptors all come from a female donor with Graves disease.

Turning to this clonotype: No conserved phenylalanine or tryptophan is present at the end of the CDR3, so a read error is the likely explanation. The chain has TRBV7-9 and TRBJ1-4; D gene ambiguous. Per germline, CDR1 SEHNR and CDR2 FQNEAQ (reference sequence). V shed 6 bases and J shed 2 bases, with 13 bases lying between them. The CDR3 covers 15 residues. The CDR3, as DNA: TGTGCCAGCAGTCCGACGGACGGGACTAATGAAAAACTGTTTCTT. Its protein is CASSPTDGTNEKLFL.

V is TRBV20-1 and J is TRBJ2-2; maybe TRBD1 (5 bases). This CDR3 spans 15 amino acids. Trimming stripped 5 bases from V and 0 bases from J, with 13 bases between. Germline assignment: CDR1 DFQATT and CDR2 SNEGSKA (reference sequence). CDR3 loop: CSAPEDKANTGELFF. As DNA, the CDR3 is TGCAGTGCTCCAGAGGACAAAGCGAACACCGGGGAGCTGTTTTTT.

This clonotype came up a few times. This likely comes from a read error, as the CDR3 has no conserved phenylalanine or tryptophan at its end. It is unclear where the CDR3 begins or ends on the DNA, so no DNA is shown, and the CDR3 is as TCRdb lists it. The V call is TRBV12-3 or TRBV12-4, the J call TRBJ1-5; the table assigns TRBD1, which was not confirmed against the DNA. The CDR3 is made up of 14 amino acids, end residues included. This CDR3 is CASRAGTSNQPQRL.

This clonotype came up a few times. V and J are TRBV7-2 and TRBJ1-2, with D hard to call. Deletions cut 5 bases from V and 6 bases from J, with 16 bases between. This CDR3 has 14 residues. Germline CDR1 is SGHTA and CDR2 is FQGNSA. CDR3: CASSPSSLKNGYTF. CDR3 bases: TGTGCCAGCAGCCCATCGTCCCTGAAAAATGGCTACACCTTC.

Notes on this clonotype: Relative to the germline gene, one junction end is altered; a read error may explain this. The chain has TRBV28 and TRBJ2-7; 7 positions agree with TRBD2. The CDR3 extends over 12 amino acids. Germline CDR1 and CDR2: MDHEN and SYDVKM. CDR3 sequence: CANSLQRGEQYF. The CDR3 nucleotides read TGTGCCAACAGTTTACAGCGGGGCGAGCAGTACTTC. Looking up the rest from reference TRBV28 and TRBJ2-7 gives the full variable domain: DVKVTQSSRYLVKRTGEKVFLECVQDMDHENMFWYRQDPGLGLRLIYFSYDVKMKEKGDIPEGYSVSREKKERFSLILESASTNQTSMYLCANSLQRGEQYFGPGTRLTVT.

In this sample, this clonotype turned up many times. The chain combines TRBV2 with TRBJ2-7, with 8 bases fitting TRBD2. The V segment lost 4 bases and the J segment 3 bases; nucleotides outside the gene matches: 2. The CDR3 consists of 13 residues. CDR1 is SNHLY and CDR2 is FYNNEI in the germline V gene. The CDR3 loop is CASSAGTSYEQYF. Here the CDR3 DNA reads TGTGCCAGCAGTGCCGGGACTAGCTACGAGCAGTACTTC.

This chain uses TRBV2 with TRBJ1-2; 7 bases are a match to TRBD1. The CDR3 is made up of 11 amino acids. The trim removed 7 bases at V and 8 bases at J, leaving 4 bases unmatched. Per germline, CDR1 SNHLY and CDR2 FYNNEI. The DNA of the CDR3 is TGTGCCAGCAACAGGGGAGGGGGCTACACCTTC. It codes for CASNRGGGYTF.

This sequence joins TRBV28 and TRBJ2-1; D is ambiguous. Looked up from germline, CDR1 is MDHEN and CDR2 is SYDVKM. There are 13 residues in the CDR3. Trimming removed 5 bases at V and 5 bases at J, with 10 bases between. This CDR3 is CASSRFPNNEQFF. CDR3 nucleotide sequence: TGTGCCAGCAGTAGGTTCCCGAACAATGAGCAGTTCTTC.

Only a few counts were recorded for this clonotype. CDR3 coding DNA: TGTGCCTGGTACGGCAGCATGAACACTGAAGCTTTCTTT. Its protein product is CAWYGSMNTEAFF. The chain employs TRBV30 and TRBJ1-1; unclear D gene. Trimming stripped 5 bases from V and 0 bases from J, with 10 bases between. This CDR3 spans 13 amino acids. CDR1 and CDR2 from the germline V gene are GTSNPN and SVGIG (reference sequence).

This clonotype was picked up many times. This rearrangement joins TRBV6-5 to TRBJ2-7; D call uncertain. This CDR3 has 15 residues. Germline V gene lookup returns CDR1 MNHEY and CDR2 SVGAGI. Trimming removed 0 bases from V and 2 bases from J, with 11 bases in between. The CDR3 protein is CASSYSRLTTYEQYF. The CDR3 region has the DNA TGTGCCAGCAGTTACTCTCGACTTACAACCTACGAGCAGTACTTC.

The V and J genes are TRBV6-1 and TRBJ2-7, with D perhaps TRBD1 (6 bases). The V end lost 7 bases, the J end lost 5 bases, and 15 bases lay between the germline ends. Germline V gene lookup returns CDR1 MNHNS and CDR2 SASEGT. CDR3 length: 13 residues. In DNA form, the CDR3 reads TGTGCCAGCATCCGCAGGGGTACGGACGAGCAGTACTTC. Translated: CASIRRGTDEQYF.

V and J are TRBV5-1 and TRBJ1-1; the D gene is possibly TRBD1 (6 bases). This CDR3 region has 14 residues. V lost 5 bases to trimming and J lost 3 bases, with 14 bases between them. Germline V lookup: CDR1 SGHRS, CDR2 YFSETQ. The CDR3 nucleotides read TGCGCCAGCAGGTCTACAGGGAGTGACACTGAAGCTTTCTTT. Amino acid sequence: CASRSTGSDTEAFF. The entire variable domain, with the rest obtained from reference TRBV5-1 and TRBJ1-1, is as follows: KAGVTQTPRYLIKTRGQQVTLSCSPISGHRSVSWYQQTPGQGLQFLFEYFSETQRNKGNFPGRFSGRQFSNSRSEMNVSTLELGDSALYLCASRSTGSDTEAFFGQGTRLTVV.

This clonotype has ten or more counts. V usage is TRBV11-2 and J usage is TRBJ2-7; 9 positions match TRBD2. The CDR3 length is 14 residues. Germline V gene sequence: CDR1 SGHAT, CDR2 FQNNGV. Trimming cost V 5 bases and J 7 bases; bases outside gene matches: 9. CDR3 in amino acids: CASSPAGLAGEQYF. CDR3 DNA: TGTGCCAGCAGCCCTGCGGGACTAGCAGGGGAGCAGTACTTC.

In the case of this clonotype: One junction end disagrees with the germline gene, perhaps due to a read error. The V call is TRBV3-1, the J call TRBJ1-3, with D unresolved. Germline V gene sequence: CDR1 LGHDT, CDR2 YNNKEL (reference sequence). The CDR3 extends over 14 amino acids. This CDR3 reads CAGSQRSSGNTIYF. Written as DNA, the CDR3 is TGTGCCGGCAGCCAACGGAGCTCTGGAAACACCATATATTTT.

This clonotype was counted a few times. The chain has TRBV7-2 and TRBJ2-1; TRBD1 is a possible D gene (6 bases). Trimming shortened V by 5 bases and J by 6 bases, and 11 bases separated the two germline ends. This CDR3 is built from 13 residues. CDR1 SGHTA and CDR2 FQGNSA come from the germline V gene. This chain's CDR3 is CASSPRGSNEQFF. CDR3 DNA sequence: TGTGCCAGCAGCCCTAGGGGGAGCAATGAGCAGTTCTTC.

The chain combines TRBV29-1 with TRBJ2-5, with TRBD2 identical over 9 bases. Germline V gene sequence: CDR1 SQVTM, CDR2 ANQGSEA. V was pared by 0 bases and J by 2 bases, with 10 bases of the junction left unmatched. The CDR3 runs to 17 residues. In DNA form, the CDR3 reads TGCAGCGTTGAAGATCAGGGCGGGAGGGAATTTCAAGAGACCCAGTACTTC. Residues: CSVEDQGGREFQETQYF.

This rearrangement joins TRBV19 to TRBJ2-2; maybe TRBD1 (5 bases). There are 15 residues in the CDR3. Trimming took off 8 bases at V and 0 bases at J, with 13 bases between the two ends. Per the germline V gene, CDR1 is LNHDA and CDR2 is SQIVND (reference sequence). CDR3 protein: CASRADRSNTGELFF. The CDR3 bases are TGTGCCAGTCGGGCTGACAGATCGAACACCGGGGAGCTGTTTTTT.

This clonotype was observed at least ten times. The chain couples TRBV7-9 to TRBJ2-2; 7 nucleotides match TRBD2. The ends lost 1 base at V and 6 bases at J; junction bases unmatched: 5. The CDR3 consists of 15 residues. Per the germline V gene, CDR1 is SEHNR and CDR2 is FQNEAQ (reference sequence). The CDR3 bases are TGTGCCAGCAGCTTAGGCGGGAGTGGCTCCGGGGAGCTGTTTTTT. Translated: CASSLGGSGSGELFF.

CDR3: CAWTIWATNTEAFF. CDR3 nucleotides: TGTGCCTGGACCATTTGGGCGACGAACACTGAAGCTTTCTTT. The chain joins TRBV30 to TRBJ1-1; D uncertain. The V end was cut by 4 bases, the J end by 1 base, with 13 bases between. This CDR3 is 14 amino acids long. CDR1 and CDR2 from the germline V gene are GTSNPN and SVGIG (reference sequence).

At least ten counts were recorded for this clonotype. This chain connects TRBV2 to TRBJ2-4, with D perhaps being TRBD1 or TRBD2 (6 bases each). Trimming left V 6 bases short and J 8 bases short, with 26 bases between. Germline V gives CDR1 SNHLY, CDR2 FYNNEI. The CDR3 has 17 amino acids. The CDR3 loop is CASRQRAGTGTQDIQYF. The CDR3 region has the DNA TGTGCCAGCAGGCAACGTGCGGGGACCGGGACACAAGACATTCAGTACTTC.

The V call is TRBV28, the J call TRBJ2-3, with D tentatively TRBD1 or TRBD2 (5 bases each). Trimming took off 3 bases at V and 2 bases at J, with 24 bases between the two ends. In germline, CDR1 is MDHEN, CDR2 SYDVKM. The CDR3 sequence is 19 residues long. The CDR3 here is CASSFPGTASLKYTDTQYF. The CDR3, as DNA: TGTGCCAGCAGTTTCCCCGGGACCGCCTCTCTAAAGTACACAGATACGCAGTATTTT.

This clonotype was recorded many times. This chain links TRBV28 with TRBJ2-7, with D unresolved. Germline V gene sequence: CDR1 MDHEN, CDR2 SYDVKM. The CDR3 totals 14 residues. Trimming shortened V by 8 bases and J by 2 bases, and 16 bases separated the two germline ends. In DNA form, the CDR3 reads TGTGCCAGCTGTGACATGGGAAGAGCCTACGAGCAGTACTTC. Translated: CASCDMGRAYEQYF.

CDR3 amino acids: CASSSNLPGNSYEQYF. DNA for the CDR3: TGTGCCAGCAGTTCAAACCTGCCGGGGAACTCCTACGAGCAGTACTTC. The chain combines TRBV28 with TRBJ2-7, with D tentatively TRBD2 (5 bases). CDR1 and CDR2 from the germline V gene are MDHEN and SYDVKM. There are 16 residues in the CDR3. V lost 4 bases and J lost 0, with 16 bases in between.

This clonotype was detected many times. This chain links TRBV2 with TRBJ1-3, with TRBD1 matching over 7 bases. This CDR3 comprises 14 residues. Germline V gene sequence: CDR1 SNHLY, CDR2 FYNNEI. The V segment lost 2 bases and the J segment 2 bases; nucleotides outside the gene matches: 0. The chain's CDR3 is CASSEQGAGNTIYF. The DNA for the CDR3 is TGTGCCAGCAGTGAACAGGGGGCTGGAAACACCATATATTTT.

This clonotype has more than one count but fewer than ten. This rearrangement joins TRBV29-1 to TRBJ2-7, with 8 bases lining up with TRBD2. Trimming at V came to 4 bases and at J to 3 bases, leaving 17 bases not matched to a gene. CDR3 length equals 17 residues. Germline V gene sequence: CDR1 SQVTM, CDR2 ANQGSEA. The CDR3 loop reads CSVGSTLRLAGHYEQYF. CDR3 coding DNA: TGCAGCGTTGGCAGCACGCTTCGGCTAGCGGGCCACTACGAGCAGTACTTC.

This clonotype was seen only a few times. CDR3 amino acids: CASSQALAGGYEQYF. As DNA, the CDR3 is TGCGCCAGCAGCCAGGCCCTAGCGGGAGGCTACGAGCAGTACTTC. The rearrangement uses TRBV4-1 and TRBJ2-7; 11 bases match TRBD2. Losses at the gene ends were 3 bases for V and 3 bases for J; bases not matched to a gene: 4. CDR1 is MGHRA and CDR2 is YSYEKL in the germline V gene. The CDR3 is 15 amino acids.

With regard to this clonotype: Possible read error: a much larger clone is one base away. The chain combines TRBV6-9 with TRBJ1-5, with D hard to call. Germline V gives CDR1 MNHGY, CDR2 SVAAGI. V lost 3 bases to trimming and J lost 3 bases, with 15 bases between them. The CDR3 is 16 amino acids. CDR3 amino acids: CASSYTRLGLNQPQHF. The DNA for the CDR3 is TGTGCCAGCAGTTACACACGACTGGGTCTCAATCAGCCCCAGCATTTT.

This clonotype was found a few times. The chain employs TRBV2 and TRBJ2-3; no firm D call. Germline V lookup: CDR1 SNHLY, CDR2 FYNNEI. Trimming took 7 bases from V and 0 from J, leaving 11 bases between them. CDR3 length equals 14 residues. CDR3 bases: TGTGCCAGCATTAAGACACAGAGCACAGATACGCAGTATTTT. Translating it yields CASIKTQSTDTQYF. Combining the CDR3 with reference TRBV2 and TRBJ2-3 gives the whole variable domain EPEVTQTPSHQVTQMGQEVILRCVPISNHLYFYWYRQILGQKVEFLVSFYNNEISEKSEIFDDQFSVERPDGSNFTLKIRSTKLEDSAMYFCASIKTQSTDTQYFGPGTRLTVL.

In this sample, this clonotype turned up many times. This chain connects TRBV2 to TRBJ2-5, with D possibly being TRBD2 (7 bases). This CDR3 is 16 amino acids long. Trimming removed 4 bases from V and 5 bases from J, with 20 bases in between. CDR1 and CDR2 (germline): SNHLY, FYNNEI. In DNA form, the CDR3 reads TGTGCCAGCAGTGCGGGAGGCAGGGGTCCTAGTGAGACCCAGTACTTC. Protein: CASSAGGRGPSETQYF.

The chain joins TRBV4-1 to TRBJ1-2; D unresolved. V lost 0 bases and J lost 6, with 5 bases in between. CDR1 MGHRA and CDR2 YSYEKL come from the germline V gene. The CDR3 sequence is 12 residues long. DNA for the CDR3: TGCGCCAGCAGCCAAGATATGAATGGCTACACCTTC. Protein: CASSQDMNGYTF.

The CDR3 DNA reads as TGTGCCTGGAGAGGACAGGGGTACGGCACAGATACGCAGTATTTT. Its translation: CAWRGQGYGTDTQYF. The V gene is TRBV30, the J gene TRBJ2-3; 9 bases match TRBD1. Per the germline V gene, CDR1 is GTSNPN and CDR2 is SVGIG (reference sequence). V lost 3 bases, J lost 1 base, and 5 bases stayed unmatched. The length of the CDR3 is 15 residues.